The subject of this entry is one TCR beta chain. V dropped 3 bases and J dropped 7 bases, with 12 bases sitting between them. Germline values: CDR1 GTSNPN, CDR2 SVGIG (reference sequence). This CDR3 is 12 amino acids long. Seattle's cohort entered during active infection and was followed longitudinally. The record originates from a study of blood T cell repertoires in COVID-19. Under the authors' procedure: How many nucleated cells were present was estimated from reference gene primer amplification. TCRdb's copy holds only in-frame clones and misses some; the assay was immunoSEQ multiplex PCR. V and J calls and clone size are as listed in that table; D and trimming were resolved from the DNA. The table records about 310,000 clones, about 90% of them present only once.

The source is a middle-aged woman with COVID-19, enrolled during active disease. The chain employs TRBV30 and TRBJ1-1; a possible D gene is TRBD1 (6 bases). Sequencing used peripheral blood. The CDR3 nucleotides are TGTGCCTGGAGACAGGGCAATTTTGAAGCTTTCTTT. It specifies CAWRQGNFEAFF.